The 14 T cell receptor beta chains below come from one sample, sequenced in a study of blood T cell repertoires in COVID-19. Generated by immunoSEQ multiplex PCR, the TCRdb table keeps only in-frame clones and is missing some. The top ten hold about 1.7% of the sample, which has about 480,000 clones, 70% to 90% seen once. Sequencing was performed on PBMCs or T cells enriched from blood (not recorded which). These receptors all stem from a woman aged 40 to 50 who had recovered from COVID-19.

This chain joins TRBV5-1 and TRBJ2-1, with TRBD1 identical over 11 bases. Germline lookup yields CDR1 SGHRS and CDR2 YFSETQ. The CDR3 totals 15 residues. V was pared by 1 base and J by 7 bases, with 4 bases of the junction left unmatched. The CDR3 reads CASSLPGQGVNEQFF. The CDR3, as DNA: TGCGCCAGCAGCTTGCCGGGACAGGGGGTGAATGAGCAGTTCTTC.

This sequence joins TRBV7-9 and TRBJ1-5, with no clear D. Germline V gives CDR1 SEHNR, CDR2 FQNEAQ (reference sequence). The CDR3 is 12 amino acids. Deletions cut 1 base from V and 7 bases from J, with 5 bases between. CDR3 bases: TGTGCCAGCAGCTTAGACGGGCAGCCCCAGCATTTT. Encoded protein: CASSLDGQPQHF.

Points on this clone: The sample carries other DNA sequences with the same CDR3. This rearrangement joins TRBV6-5 to TRBJ2-7; TRBD1 matches at 10 bases. The ends lost 2 bases at V and 0 bases at J; junction bases unmatched: 1. The CDR3 is made up of 15 amino acids. From germline, CDR1 is MNHEY and CDR2 SVGAGI. The CDR3 region is CASSYRTGGSYEQYF. Written as DNA, the CDR3 is TGTGCCAGCAGTTACCGGACAGGGGGCTCCTACGAGCAGTACTTC.

CDR3 amino acids: CASSLDSRYEQYF. In nucleotides, the CDR3 is TGTGCCAGCAGCTTAGATTCGCGGTACGAGCAGTACTTC. The rearrangement uses TRBV11-2 and TRBJ2-7; D is ambiguous. CDR3 length: 13 residues. V lost 0 bases to trimming and J lost 4 bases, with 7 bases between them. Germline V gene lookup returns CDR1 SGHAT and CDR2 FQNNGV.

V and J are TRBV18 and TRBJ1-5; tentative D call: TRBD1 (6 bases). Germline V lookup: CDR1 KGHSH, CDR2 LQKENI. The CDR3 length is 15 residues. V gave up 2 bases and J gave up 0 bases, with 8 bases separating them. The CDR3 is CASSPGGSSNQPQHF. DNA for the CDR3: TGTGCCAGCTCACCAGGGGGCAGTAGCAATCAGCCCCAGCATTTT.

The chain is built from TRBV24-1 and TRBJ2-1; 7 bases map to TRBD2. The V and J ends lost 3 bases and 4 bases, in that order; junction bases with no gene match: 14. This CDR3 is 18 amino acids long. In germline, CDR1 is KGHDR, CDR2 SFDVKD. CDR3 bases: TGTGCCACCAGTGATCCTTCTGTCGAGGCGGGAGCTTACAATGAGCAGTTCTTC. Its translation is CATSDPSVEAGAYNEQFF.

The rearrangement uses TRBV7-8 and TRBJ1-1; 9 bases line up with TRBD1. V was clipped by 5 bases and J by 13 bases; unmatched bases: 5. CDR1 and CDR2 from the germline V gene are SGHVS and FQNEAQ. The CDR3 has 11 amino acids. The CDR3 spells CASSGTGYVFF. DNA for the CDR3: TGTGCCAGCAGCGGGACAGGGTACGTTTTCTTT.

J is TRBJ2-7 and V is TRBV18; 7 bases map to TRBD2. Looked up from germline, CDR1 is KGHSH and CDR2 is LQKENI. This CDR3 comprises 14 residues. V lost 3 bases, J lost 2 bases, and 4 bases stayed unmatched. In nucleotides, the CDR3 is TGTGCCAGCTCACCCCAAGCGGGGACCTACGAGCAGTACTTC. This sequence encodes CASSPQAGTYEQYF.

J is TRBJ2-5 and V is TRBV11-2, with a tentative D call TRBD1 (5 bases). V lost 7 bases to trimming and J lost 4 bases, with 10 bases between them. The CDR3 spans 12 residues. Germline V gene data show CDR1 as SGHAT and CDR2 as FQNNGV. The CDR3 DNA follows: TGTGCCAGCACCGACAGTAGAGAGACCCAGTACTTC. Its protein product is CASTDSRETQYF.

This chain uses TRBV4-1 with TRBJ2-1, with 9 bases aligning to TRBD2. Germline CDR1 and CDR2: MGHRA and YSYEKL. The CDR3 contains 15 residues. The ends lost 4 bases at V and 0 bases at J; junction bases unmatched: 1. The CDR3 spells CASSPSGVSYNEQFF. The CDR3 DNA reads TGCGCCAGCAGCCCTAGCGGGGTCTCCTACAATGAGCAGTTCTTC.

This rearrangement joins TRBV10-1 to TRBJ2-3, with TRBD2 matching over 9 bases. This CDR3 is 15 amino acids long. V lost 2 bases to trimming and J lost 4 bases; unmatched junction nucleotides: 4. CDR1 is WNHNN and CDR2 is SYGVQD in the germline V gene (reference sequence). For the CDR3, the DNA is TGCGCCAGCAGTGAGACTAGCGGGTTTTCAGATACGCAGTATTTT. Amino acid sequence: CASSETSGFSDTQYF.

This chain connects TRBV10-2 to TRBJ2-7, with 7 bases fitting TRBD2. CDR3 length: 14 residues. Germline CDR1 and CDR2: WSHSY and SAAADI. J gave up 2 bases and V 4 bases, and 5 bases lay outside the gene matches. CDR3 region: CASSGAGSPYEQYF. CDR3 coding DNA: TGCGCCAGCAGTGGAGCGGGGAGCCCCTACGAGCAGTACTTC.

This chain connects TRBV2 to TRBJ1-5; 7 bases match TRBD1. V lost 1 base to trimming and J lost 3 bases; unmatched junction nucleotides: 6. The germline gives CDR1 SNHLY, CDR2 FYNNEI. The CDR3 length is 16 residues. CDR3 sequence reads: CASSEGGQANNQPQHF. As DNA, the CDR3 is TGTGCCAGCAGTGAAGGCGGACAGGCGAACAATCAGCCCCAGCATTTT.

V and J are TRBV2 and TRBJ2-1, with 13 bases identical to TRBD2. The junction had 6 bases not matched to a gene; V was cut back by 6 bases and J by 4 bases. CDR1 SNHLY and CDR2 FYNNEI come from the germline V gene. The CDR3 is 16 residues long. DNA of the CDR3: TGTGCCAGCAGCAACGGACTAGCGGGAGTGTACAATGAGCAGTTCTTC. Translating it yields CASSNGLAGVYNEQFF. Full variable domain (missing parts from reference TRBV2 and TRBJ2-1): EPEVTQTPSHQVTQMGQEVILRCVPISNHLYFYWYRQILGQKVEFLVSFYNNEISEKSEIFDDQFSVERPDGSNFTLKIRSTKLEDSAMYFCASSNGLAGVYNEQFFGPGTRLTVL.